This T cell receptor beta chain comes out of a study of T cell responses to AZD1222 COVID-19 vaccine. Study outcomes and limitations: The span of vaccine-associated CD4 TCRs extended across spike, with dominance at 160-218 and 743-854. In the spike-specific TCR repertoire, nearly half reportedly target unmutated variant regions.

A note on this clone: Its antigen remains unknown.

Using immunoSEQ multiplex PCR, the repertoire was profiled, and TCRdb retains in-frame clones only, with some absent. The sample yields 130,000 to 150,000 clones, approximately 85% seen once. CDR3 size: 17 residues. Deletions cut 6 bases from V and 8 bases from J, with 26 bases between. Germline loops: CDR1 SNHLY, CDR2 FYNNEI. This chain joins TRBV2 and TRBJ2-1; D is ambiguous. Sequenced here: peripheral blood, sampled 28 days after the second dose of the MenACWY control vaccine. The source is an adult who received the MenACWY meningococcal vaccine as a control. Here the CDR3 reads CASSPSSWPPKSDEQFF. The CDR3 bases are TGTGCCAGCAGCCCCTCCTCCTGGCCGCCCAAATCCGATGAGCAGTTCTTC.